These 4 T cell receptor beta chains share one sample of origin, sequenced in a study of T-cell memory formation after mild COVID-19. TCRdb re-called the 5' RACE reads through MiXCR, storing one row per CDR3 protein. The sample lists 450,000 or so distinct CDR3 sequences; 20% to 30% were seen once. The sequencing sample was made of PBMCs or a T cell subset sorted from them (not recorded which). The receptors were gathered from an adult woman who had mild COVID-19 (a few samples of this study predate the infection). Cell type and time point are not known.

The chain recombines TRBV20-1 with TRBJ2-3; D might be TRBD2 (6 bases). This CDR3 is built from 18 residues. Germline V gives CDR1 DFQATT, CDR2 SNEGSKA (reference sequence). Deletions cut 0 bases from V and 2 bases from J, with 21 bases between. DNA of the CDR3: TGCAGTGCTAGAGATGATATTCCAACTAGCACTTACACAGATACGCAGTATTTT. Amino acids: CSARDDIPTSTYTDTQYF.

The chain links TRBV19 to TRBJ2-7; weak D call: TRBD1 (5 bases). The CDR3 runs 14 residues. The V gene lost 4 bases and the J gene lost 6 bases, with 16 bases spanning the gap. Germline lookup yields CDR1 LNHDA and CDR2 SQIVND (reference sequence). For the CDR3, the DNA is TGTGCCAGTAGTAGCACAGGTTCTACGGTCGAGCAGTACTTC. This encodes CASSSTGSTVEQYF.

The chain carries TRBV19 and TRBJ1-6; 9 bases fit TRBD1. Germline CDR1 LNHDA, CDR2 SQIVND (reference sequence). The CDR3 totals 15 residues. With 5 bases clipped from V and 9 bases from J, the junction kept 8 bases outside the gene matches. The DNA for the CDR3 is TGTGCCAGTAGTTCGCCCGGGACAGGGATTTCACCCCTCCACTTT. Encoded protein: CASSSPGTGISPLHF.

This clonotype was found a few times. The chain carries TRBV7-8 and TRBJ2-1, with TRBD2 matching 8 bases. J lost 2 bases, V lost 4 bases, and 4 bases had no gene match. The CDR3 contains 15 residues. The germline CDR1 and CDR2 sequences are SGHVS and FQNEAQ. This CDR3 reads CASSSNSGAYNEQFF. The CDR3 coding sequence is TGTGCCAGCAGCTCAAATAGCGGGGCCTACAATGAGCAGTTCTTC. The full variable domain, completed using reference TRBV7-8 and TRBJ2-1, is GAGVSQSPRYKVAKRGQDVALRCDPISGHVSLFWYQQALGQGPEFLTYFQNEAQLDKSGLPSDRFFAERPEGSVSTLKIQRTQQEDSAVYLCASSSNSGAYNEQFFGPGTRLTVL.